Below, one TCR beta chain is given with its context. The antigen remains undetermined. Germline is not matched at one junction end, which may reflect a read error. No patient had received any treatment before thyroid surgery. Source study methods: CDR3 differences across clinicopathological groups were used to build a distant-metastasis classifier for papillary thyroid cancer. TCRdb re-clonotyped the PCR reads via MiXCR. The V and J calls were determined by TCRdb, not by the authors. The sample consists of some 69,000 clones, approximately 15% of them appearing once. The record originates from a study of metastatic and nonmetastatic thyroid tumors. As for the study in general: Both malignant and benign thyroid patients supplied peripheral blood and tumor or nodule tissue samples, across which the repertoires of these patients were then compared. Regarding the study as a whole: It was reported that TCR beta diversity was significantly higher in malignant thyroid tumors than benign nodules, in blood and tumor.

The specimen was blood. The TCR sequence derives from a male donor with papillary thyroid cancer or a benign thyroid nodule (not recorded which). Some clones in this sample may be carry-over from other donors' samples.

The CDR3 DNA reads TGTGTCTGGAGTGTAGTTATCGAAGCTTTCTTT. Its translation: CVWSVVIEAFF. The chain recombines TRBV30 with TRBJ1-1; D is unresolved. The CDR3 extends over 11 amino acids. Germline V gives CDR1 GTSNPN, CDR2 SVGIG (reference sequence).